Following are 28 T cell receptor beta chains from one sample sequenced in a study of T cells in narcolepsy. Assay used: immunoSEQ multiplex PCR; TCRdb lists only in-frame clones, some missing. The data contain around 24,000 clones, approximately 85% of them singletons. The sample taken for sequencing was CD45RA- memory CD4+ T cells from PBMCs. These receptors were taken from a human donor with narcolepsy.

The chain combines TRBV4-1 with TRBJ2-7, with a possible D match to TRBD2 (5 bases). This CDR3 comprises 16 residues. Germline lookup yields CDR1 MGHRA and CDR2 YSYEKL. Trimming took 1 base from V and 5 from J, leaving 18 bases between them. The CDR3 region has the DNA TGCGCCAGCAGCCAAGCTCCCAAGACTAACTACCACGAGCAGTACTTC. The encoded protein is CASSQAPKTNYHEQYF.

The chain couples TRBV6-1 to TRBJ2-2; 7 bases are shared with TRBD1. CDR1 and CDR2 from the germline V gene are MNHNS and SASEGT. V was clipped by 5 bases and J by 6 bases; unmatched bases: 6. The CDR3 spans 14 residues. The CDR3 nucleotides are TGTGCCAGCAGTATGAAGGGGGCAGCCGGGGAGCTGTTTTTT. It translates to CASSMKGAAGELFF.

A single count supports this clone. The gene calls are TRBV19 and TRBJ1-5; 9 bases are a match to TRBD1. CDR3 length: 21 residues. Trimming at V came to 6 bases and at J to 2 bases, leaving 23 bases not matched to a gene. Germline assignment: CDR1 LNHDA and CDR2 SQIVND (reference sequence). CDR3 coding DNA: TGTGCCAGTAGCACGATACCACCAGTCCCGGGACAGGGACGAGGCAATCAGCCCCAGCATTTT. Encoded protein: CASSTIPPVPGQGRGNQPQHF.

The CDR3 protein is CASSYGRGGTDTQYF. CDR3 nucleotide sequence: TGTGCCAGCAGCTATGGGAGGGGGGGCACAGATACGCAGTATTTT. The J gene is TRBJ2-3, the V gene TRBV11-3; perhaps TRBD2 as D (7 bases). The germline gives CDR1 SGHNT, CDR2 YENEEA. V gave up 4 bases and J gave up 1 base, with 12 bases separating them. This CDR3 contains 15 residues. Full variable domain (remainder filled in from reference TRBV11-3 and TRBJ2-3): EAGVVQSPRYKIIEKKQPVAFWCNPISGHNTLYWYLQNLGQGPELLIRYENEEAVDDSQLPKDRFSAERLKGVDSTLKIQPAELGDSAVYLCASSYGRGGTDTQYFGPGTRLTVL.

V is TRBV11-2 and J is TRBJ2-7; D not certain. Germline assignment: CDR1 SGHAT and CDR2 FQNNGV. The length of the CDR3 is 14 residues. Between the trimmed V and J ends, which lost 0 bases and 0 bases, there was a span of 6 bases. In DNA, the CDR3 is TGTGCCAGCAGCTTAGATCACTTCTCCTACGAGCAGTACTTC. Protein: CASSLDHFSYEQYF.

V and J are TRBV4-2 and TRBJ2-1, with 14 bases fitting TRBD2. V shed 2 bases and J 9 bases; nucleotides not matched to a gene: 9. In germline, CDR1 is LGHNA, CDR2 YNFKEQ. This CDR3 comprises 17 residues. In nucleotides, the CDR3 is TGTGCCAGCAGCCAATCCTCCGGAGGACTAGCGGGAGGTGAGCAGTTCTTC. Translation: CASSQSSGGLAGGEQFF.

The J gene is TRBJ1-6, the V gene TRBV20-1, with D unresolved. CDR3 length: 11 residues. The germline gives CDR1 DFQATT, CDR2 SNEGSKA (reference sequence). V was shortened by 2 bases and J by 9 bases, with 5 bases between the two germline ends. CDR3 loop: CSARFGSPLHF. The CDR3 DNA sequence: TGCAGTGCTAGATTTGGTTCACCCCTCCACTTT.

V is TRBV10-3 and J is TRBJ1-5; tentative D call: TRBD1 (6 bases). Trimming took 4 bases from V and 7 from J, leaving 14 bases between them. CDR3 length: 14 residues. CDR1 is ENHRY, CDR2 SYGVKD, per germline. The CDR3 nucleotides are TGTGCCATCAGTGCTACGAGGGGGAGCCAGCCCCAGCATTTT. Its protein is CAISATRGSQPQHF.

The V call is TRBV14, the J call TRBJ2-3; D gene unclear. Trimming removed 1 base from V and 5 bases from J, with 16 bases in between. CDR3 length: 16 amino acids. Germline loops: CDR1 SGHDN, CDR2 FVKESK. Here the CDR3 DNA reads TGTGCCAGCAGCCAAGTTTTTTCGAGGTTCGGAGATACGCAGTATTTT. Translated: CASSQVFSRFGDTQYF. Together with reference TRBV14 and TRBJ2-3, the CDR3 gives the full variable domain: EAGVTQFPSHSVIEKGQTVTLRCDPISGHDNLYWYRRVMGKEIKFLLHFVKESKQDESGMPNNRFLAERTGGTYSTLKVQPAELEDSGVYFCASSQVFSRFGDTQYFGPGTRLTVL.

The V call is TRBV5-1, the J call TRBJ1-1; weak D call: TRBD1 (5 bases). This CDR3 contains 15 residues. Germline loops: CDR1 SGHRS, CDR2 YFSETQ. Trimming left V 0 bases short and J 3 bases short, with 12 bases between. The CDR3 DNA sequence: TGCGCCAGCAGCTTGGGCGGCCGGGGCTACACTGAAGCTTTCTTT. It codes for CASSLGGRGYTEAFF.

J is TRBJ2-2 and V is TRBV7-2; no clear D. The V gene's germline CDR1 is SGHTA and CDR2 FQGNSA. This CDR3 is built from 15 residues. Trimming shortened V by 2 bases and J by 2 bases, and 9 bases separated the two germline ends. CDR3 residues: CASSLRPHNTGELFF. The CDR3 bases are TGTGCCAGCAGCTTAAGACCTCATAACACCGGGGAGCTGTTTTTT.

V usage is TRBV6-1 and J usage is TRBJ1-1, with D unclear. Trimming removed 6 bases from V and 1 base from J, with 15 bases in between. The CDR3 length is 15 residues. Germline CDR1 and CDR2: MNHNS and SASEGT. CDR3 amino acids: CASRESGLSNTEAFF. The CDR3 DNA is TGTGCCAGCAGGGAGAGCGGACTTTCGAACACTGAAGCTTTCTTT.

This rearrangement joins TRBV5-6 to TRBJ2-2; D gene unclear. CDR3 length equals 16 residues. V shed 4 bases and J shed 5 bases, with 18 bases lying between them. Germline-derived CDR1 and CDR2 are SGHDT and YYEEEE. The CDR3: CASSPLLKRGTGELFF. CDR3 coding DNA: TGTGCCAGCAGCCCTTTATTAAAACGTGGGACCGGGGAGCTGTTTTTT.

The genes are TRBV27 and TRBJ2-3; D gene ambiguous. The CDR3 runs 13 residues. CDR1 is MNHEY, CDR2 SMNVEV, per germline (reference sequence). Trimming left V 6 bases short and J 1 base short, with 8 bases between. CDR3: CASRVTGTDTQYF. The DNA of the CDR3 is TGTGCCAGCAGGGTGACTGGCACAGATACGCAGTATTTT.

This clone was seen more than once but under ten times. The J gene is TRBJ2-5, the V gene TRBV25-1; 8 nucleotides agree with TRBD2. CDR3 length: 15 residues. Trimming at V came to 4 bases and at J to 1 base, leaving 5 bases not matched to a gene. The germline V gene encodes CDR1 MGHDK and CDR2 SYGVNS. The CDR3 DNA is TGTGCCAGCAGTGTCGGACTAGCAGCCCAAGAGACCCAGTACTTC. This translates into CASSVGLAAQETQYF.

This clone was seen only a few times. The gene calls are TRBV28 and TRBJ2-7; possible D gene TRBD2, 6 bases. Trimming removed 4 bases from V and 6 bases from J, with 19 bases in between. The CDR3 is made up of 15 amino acids. Germline CDR1 reads MDHEN; CDR2 reads SYDVKM. CDR3 DNA: TGTGCCAGCAGTTCGGAATCGGCGGGGCTCCCCGAGCAGTACTTC. Its protein product is CASSSESAGLPEQYF.

The chain recombines TRBV2 with TRBJ1-2, with D perhaps TRBD1 (5 bases). Trimming removed 6 bases from V and 6 bases from J, with 26 bases in between. Germline lookup yields CDR1 SNHLY and CDR2 FYNNEI. The CDR3 is 17 amino acids. This chain's CDR3 is CASSTRGAGLPGDGYTF. CDR3 DNA: TGTGCCAGCAGCACCCGCGGGGCAGGCTTGCCCGGGGATGGCTACACCTTC.

V usage is TRBV2 and J usage is TRBJ2-2; 13 nucleotides align to TRBD2. The CDR3 is 17 amino acids. The V and J ends lost 1 base and 4 bases, in that order; junction bases with no gene match: 3. Germline lookup yields CDR1 SNHLY and CDR2 FYNNEI. CDR3: CASSEVRLAGGTGELFF. CDR3 DNA: TGTGCCAGCAGTGAAGTGAGACTAGCGGGAGGCACCGGGGAGCTGTTTTTT.

This clone showed up just a few times. CDR3 DNA: TGTGCTAGTGGTTTGGTACTGATAATCCGGTGGGAGACCCAGTACTTC. Residues: CASGLVLIIRWETQYF. This rearrangement joins TRBV12-5 to TRBJ2-5; no firm D call. The CDR3 consists of 16 residues. V lost 0 bases to trimming and J lost 5 bases, with 16 bases between them. Germline loops: CDR1 LGHNT, CDR2 FRNRAP.

V usage is TRBV28 and J usage is TRBJ2-3; D may be TRBD1 (6 bases). CDR1 and CDR2 (germline): MDHEN, SYDVKM. Trimming cost V 10 bases and J 2 bases, with 16 bases left between them. CDR3 length: 14 amino acids. The DNA for the CDR3 is TGTGCCACAGTGGGGGCCACTCACACAGATACGCAGTATTTT. Translated: CATVGATHTDTQYF.

The gene calls are TRBV19 and TRBJ1-1; 12 bases map to TRBD1. V dropped 4 bases and J dropped 5; count of bases not matched to a gene: 8. Germline V CDR1 and CDR2: LNHDA, SQIVND (reference sequence). CDR3 length: 16 residues. The CDR3 DNA reads as TGTGCCAGTAGTAGTAGGGACAGGGGGCTTCTGACTGAAGCTTTCTTT. It encodes CASSSRDRGLLTEAFF.

The CDR3 bases are TGTGCTAGTGGCAGGGACGAGACGCGGAATGAGCAGTTCTTC. This encodes CASGRDETRNEQFF. V and J are TRBV12-5 and TRBJ2-1; D possibly uses TRBD1 or TRBD2 (5 bases each). The CDR3 loop spans 14 amino acids. Per germline, CDR1 LGHNT and CDR2 FRNRAP. V was pared by 6 bases and J by 7 bases, with 16 bases between. The full variable domain, with the rest looked up from reference TRBV12-5 and TRBJ2-1, is DARVTQTPRHKVTEMGQEVTMRCQPILGHNTVFWYRQTMMQGLELLAYFRNRAPLDDSGMPKDRFSAEMPDATLATLKIQPSEPRDSAVYFCASGRDETRNEQFFGPGTRLTVL.

The genes are TRBV28 and TRBJ2-7; 10 bases are a match to TRBD2. The CDR3 covers 15 residues. V trimming: 6 bases; J trimming: 4 bases; junction bases outside the gene matches: 9. The germline CDR1 and CDR2 sequences are MDHEN and SYDVKM. DNA for the CDR3: TGTGCCAGCAGCTTTGGAGGAGCGGGAGGGTACGAGCAGTACTTC. Protein: CASSFGGAGGYEQYF.

The chain carries TRBV7-2 and TRBJ2-7; 14 nucleotides align to TRBD2. The ends lost 4 bases at V and 4 bases at J; junction bases unmatched: 6. The CDR3 has 16 amino acids. The germline gives CDR1 SGHTA, CDR2 FQGNSA. The CDR3 DNA follows: TGTGCCAGCAGCTCAACCGGGACTAGCGGGAGTTACGAGCAGTACTTC. This translates into CASSSTGTSGSYEQYF.

The rearrangement uses TRBV19 and TRBJ2-1; 8 positions match TRBD2. This CDR3 contains 17 residues. V shed 1 base, J shed 5 bases, and the junction held 10 bases outside the gene matches. Per the germline V gene, CDR1 is LNHDA and CDR2 is SQIVND (reference sequence). The CDR3 DNA reads as TGTGCCAGTAGTATAGGAGGCCCGGGACTAGATCACAATGAGCAGTTCTTC. It translates to CASSIGGPGLDHNEQFF.

V is TRBV5-4 and J is TRBJ2-1, with a weak D call TRBD1 (5 bases). CDR3 length: 18 residues. Trimming left V 0 bases short and J 0 bases short, with 16 bases between. Germline loops: CDR1 SGHNT, CDR2 YYREEE (reference sequence). CDR3 in DNA: TGTGCCAGCAGCTTGGACAGGTCCCCCTTGGGCTCCTACAATGAGCAGTTCTTC. This encodes CASSLDRSPLGSYNEQFF.

The chain combines TRBV4-3 with TRBJ1-4; D gene ambiguous. The CDR3 covers 17 residues. The V and J ends lost 2 bases and 8 bases respectively, with 21 bases between them. CDR1 LGHNA and CDR2 YSLEER come from the germline V gene. The CDR3 loop is CASSQTPMQAGGEKLFF. The CDR3 region has the DNA TGCGCCAGCAGCCAAACGCCGATGCAAGCTGGCGGGGAAAAACTGTTTTTT.

In its sample, this clone was seen a few times. The rearrangement uses TRBV2 and TRBJ1-1, with 9 bases that match TRBD1. In germline, CDR1 is SNHLY, CDR2 FYNNEI. J gave up 4 bases and V 8 bases, and 11 bases lay outside the gene matches. The CDR3 has 15 residues. The CDR3 nucleotides are TGTGCCAGCCGTCCCGGGACAGGGTCAAGCACTGAAGCTTTCTTT. Translating it yields CASRPGTGSSTEAFF.